This TCR beta chain came from a study of shared clonotypes between healthy human individuals. Over several immunoSEQ plates, each subset's genomic DNA was distributed in even portions. Sequenced by immunoSEQ multiplex PCR; TCRdb stores in-frame clones only, minus some. This repertoire shows 1,400,000 or so clones, approximately 98.5% found once; its top ten account for approximately 0.4%. Per the germline V gene, CDR1 is SSHAT and CDR2 is FNYEAQ (reference sequence). V lost 4 bases and J lost 6; bases outside the gene matches: 9. The CDR3 length is 14 residues. Source material: naive CD4+ T cells sorted from blood. The subset denotes: CD45RA+ positively selected. This clonotype was sampled from a man aged 30-40 years in good health. The chain recombines TRBV7-7 with TRBJ2-7, with 7 bases identical to TRBD2. CDR3 nucleotide sequence: TGTGCCAGCAGCTCGGGACTACCCGAGGGCGAGCAGTACTTC. It is translated as CASSSGLPEGEQYF.